The following is a TCR beta chain sequence with its context. TCRdb analysed the 5' RACE reads with MiXCR anew, one entry per CDR3 protein. The profile covers about 92,000 distinct CDR3 sequences, with about 15% appearing a single time and roughly 1.2% taken by the ten largest. The record originates from a study of early T cells in non-severe SARS-CoV-2 infection. Per germline, CDR1 WSHSY and CDR2 SAAADI. The CDR3 is 11 amino acids. V was shortened by 8 bases and J by 4 bases, with 9 bases between the two germline ends. The rearrangement joins TRBV10-2 to TRBJ2-7; tentative D call: TRBD1 (5 bases). The sequence was collected from an adult who was a healthcare worker with PCR-confirmed SARS-CoV-2 infection or an uninfected control (not recorded which). The sequencing sample was made of whole blood. Here the CDR3 reads CASHTGYEQYF. Written as DNA, the CDR3 is TGCGCCAGCCATACAGGTTACGAGCAGTACTTC.